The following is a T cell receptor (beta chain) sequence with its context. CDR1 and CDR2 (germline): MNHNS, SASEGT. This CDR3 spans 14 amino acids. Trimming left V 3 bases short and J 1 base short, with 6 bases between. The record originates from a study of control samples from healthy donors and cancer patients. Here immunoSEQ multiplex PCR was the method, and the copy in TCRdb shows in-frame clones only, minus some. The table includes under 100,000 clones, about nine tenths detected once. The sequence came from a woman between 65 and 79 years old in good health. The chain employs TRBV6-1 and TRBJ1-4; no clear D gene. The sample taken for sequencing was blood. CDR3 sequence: CASSEGRTNEKLFF. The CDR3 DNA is TGTGCCAGCAGTGAGGGGAGAACTAATGAAAAACTGTTTTTT.